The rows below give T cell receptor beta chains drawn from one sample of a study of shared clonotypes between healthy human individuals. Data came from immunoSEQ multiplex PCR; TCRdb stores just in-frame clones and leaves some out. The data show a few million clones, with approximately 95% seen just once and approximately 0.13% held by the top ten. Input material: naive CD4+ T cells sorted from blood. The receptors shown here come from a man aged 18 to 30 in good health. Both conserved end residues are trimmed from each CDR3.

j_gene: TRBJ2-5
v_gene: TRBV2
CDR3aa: ASRSGVGGSQETQY

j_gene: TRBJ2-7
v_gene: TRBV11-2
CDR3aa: ASSSRSGGTGGHEQY

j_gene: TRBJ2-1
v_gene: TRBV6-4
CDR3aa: ASRLQASSYNEQF

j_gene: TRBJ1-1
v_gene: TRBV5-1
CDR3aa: ASSLVIKDTEAF

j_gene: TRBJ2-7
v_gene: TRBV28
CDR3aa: ASSRGPYEQY

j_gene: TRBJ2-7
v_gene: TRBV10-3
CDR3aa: AISDRGHEQY

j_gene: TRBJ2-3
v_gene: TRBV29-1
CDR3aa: SVLNPGRHKDTQY

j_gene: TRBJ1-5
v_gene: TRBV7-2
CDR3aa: ASSPDRDQPQH

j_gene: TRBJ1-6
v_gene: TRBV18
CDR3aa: ASSPGYNSPLH

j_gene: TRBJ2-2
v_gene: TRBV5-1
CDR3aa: ASSTLGATGELF

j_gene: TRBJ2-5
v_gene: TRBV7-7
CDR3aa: ASSFSVGETQY

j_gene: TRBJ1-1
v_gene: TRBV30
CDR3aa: ASYRDRVTEAF

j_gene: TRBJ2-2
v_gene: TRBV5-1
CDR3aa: ASSLASWNTGELF

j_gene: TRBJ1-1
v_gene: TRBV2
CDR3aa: ASSEGQPGNTEAF

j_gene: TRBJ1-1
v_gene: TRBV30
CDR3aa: AWSVVRENTEAF

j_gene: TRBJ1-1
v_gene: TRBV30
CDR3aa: AWSRFKSLGTEVNTEAF

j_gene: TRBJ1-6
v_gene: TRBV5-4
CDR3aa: ASSLQGSGSPLH

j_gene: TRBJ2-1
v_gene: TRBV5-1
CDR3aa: ASSLGGGGYEQF

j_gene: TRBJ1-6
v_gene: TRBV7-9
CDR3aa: ASSPTGYNSPLH

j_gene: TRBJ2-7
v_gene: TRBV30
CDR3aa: AWSVQKRPGPIEQY

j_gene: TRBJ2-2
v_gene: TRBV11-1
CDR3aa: ASSPTTASGGRHTGELF

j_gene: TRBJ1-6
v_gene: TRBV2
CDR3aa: ASRLQAPNSPLH

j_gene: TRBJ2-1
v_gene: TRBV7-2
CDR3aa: ASSLGSGGAIRRQF

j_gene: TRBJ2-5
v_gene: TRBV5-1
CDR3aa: ASSLAGTGGRQETQY

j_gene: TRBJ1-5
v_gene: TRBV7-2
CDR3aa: ASSQGQGTNQPQH

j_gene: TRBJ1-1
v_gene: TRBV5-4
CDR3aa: ASRSTGGKGNTEAF

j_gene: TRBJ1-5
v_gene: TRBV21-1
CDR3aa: ASSDRDRGRNQPQH

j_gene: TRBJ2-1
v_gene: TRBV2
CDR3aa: ASSDYANEQF

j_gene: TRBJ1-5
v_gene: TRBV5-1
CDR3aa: ASSLGAGLEPQH

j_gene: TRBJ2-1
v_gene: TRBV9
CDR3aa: ASSAPPLYNEQF

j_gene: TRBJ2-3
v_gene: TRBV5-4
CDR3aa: ASSQGTSGAMVNTDTQY

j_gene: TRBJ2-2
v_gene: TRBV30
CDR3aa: AWSTGAGELF

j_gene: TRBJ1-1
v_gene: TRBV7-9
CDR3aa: ASSLSRSDTEAF

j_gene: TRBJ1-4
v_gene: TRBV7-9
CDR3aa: ASSLLTATNEKLF

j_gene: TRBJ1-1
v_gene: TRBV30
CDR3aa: AWSAVTGGMAF